These 3 T cell receptor beta chains share one sample of origin, sequenced in a study of vaccination and CD4 T cells after COVID-19. The Oncomine TCR Beta short-read assay was applied to DNA of cultured CD4+ T cells. TCRdb ran MiXCR on the PCR reads and lists one entry per CDR3 protein. The sample has about 11,000 distinct CDR3 sequences; just under 75% are singletons. Treatment given: approximately 10-day PBMC culture with coronavirus spike peptide pools or control peptides (ViraFEST assay). Their antigen targets remain unknown. Sequencing input: CD4+ T cells from blood, cultured in vitro. These receptors came from a human donor who had recovered from COVID-19.

This sequence joins TRBV6-1 and TRBJ1-2; no clear D. The CDR3 runs 15 residues. CDR1 is MNHNS, CDR2 SASEGT, per germline. Trimming removed 5 bases at V and 0 bases at J, with 13 bases between. The CDR3 region is CASSPSVGANYGYTF. The CDR3 coding sequence is TGTGCCAGCAGTCCTTCAGTTGGGGCTAACTATGGCTACACCTTC.

The CDR3, as DNA: TGTGCCTGGGCCGGCTACAATGAGCAGTTCTTC. Translation gives CAWAGYNEQFF. This chain links TRBV30 with TRBJ2-1; no firm D call. In germline, CDR1 is GTSNPN, CDR2 SVGIG (reference sequence). The CDR3 totals 11 residues. The germline V and J ends were trimmed by 5 bases and 3 bases, with 5 bases remaining between them.

In its sample, this clonotype was seen once. The rearrangement uses TRBV6-5 and TRBJ2-7, with 13 bases fitting TRBD2. Per the germline V gene, CDR1 is MNHEY and CDR2 is SVGAGI. The CDR3 contains 14 residues. The trim removed 2 bases at V and 7 bases at J, leaving 2 bases unmatched. The CDR3 DNA sequence: TGTGCCAGCAGTTACGAGGGACTAGCGGGGGAGCAGTACTTC. Amino acid sequence: CASSYEGLAGEQYF.